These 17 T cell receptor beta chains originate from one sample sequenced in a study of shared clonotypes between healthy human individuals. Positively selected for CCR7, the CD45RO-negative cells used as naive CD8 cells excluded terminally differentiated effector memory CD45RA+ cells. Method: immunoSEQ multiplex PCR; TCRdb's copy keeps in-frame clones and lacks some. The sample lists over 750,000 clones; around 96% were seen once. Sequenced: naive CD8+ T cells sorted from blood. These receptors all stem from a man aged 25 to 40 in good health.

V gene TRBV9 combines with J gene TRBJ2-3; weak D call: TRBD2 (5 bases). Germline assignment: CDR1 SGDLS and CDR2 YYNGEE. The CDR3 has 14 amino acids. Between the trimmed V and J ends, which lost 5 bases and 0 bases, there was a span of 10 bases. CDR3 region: CASSGSSSTDTQYF. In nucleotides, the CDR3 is TGTGCCAGCAGTGGGAGCTCTAGCACAGATACGCAGTATTTT.

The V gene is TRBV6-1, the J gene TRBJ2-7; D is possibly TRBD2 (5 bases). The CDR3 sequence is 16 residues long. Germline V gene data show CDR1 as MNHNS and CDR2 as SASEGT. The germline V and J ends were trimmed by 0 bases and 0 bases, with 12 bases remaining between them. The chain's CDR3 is CASSEALAEVSYEQYF. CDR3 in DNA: TGTGCCAGCAGTGAAGCGCTAGCAGAAGTCTCCTACGAGCAGTACTTC.

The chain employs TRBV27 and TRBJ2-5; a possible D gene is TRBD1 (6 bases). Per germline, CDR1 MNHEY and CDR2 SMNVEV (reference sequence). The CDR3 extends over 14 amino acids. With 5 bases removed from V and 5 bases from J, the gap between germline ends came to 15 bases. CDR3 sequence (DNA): TGTGCCAGCAGTACGAACAGGGTCCGGGAGACCCAGTACTTC. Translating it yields CASSTNRVRETQYF.

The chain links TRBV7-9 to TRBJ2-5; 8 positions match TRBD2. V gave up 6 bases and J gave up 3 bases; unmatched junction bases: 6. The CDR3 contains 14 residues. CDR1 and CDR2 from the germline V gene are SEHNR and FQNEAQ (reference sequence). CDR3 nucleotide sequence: TGTGCCAGCAGACCACTAGCGGTAAAAGAGACCCAGTACTTC. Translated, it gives CASRPLAVKETQYF.

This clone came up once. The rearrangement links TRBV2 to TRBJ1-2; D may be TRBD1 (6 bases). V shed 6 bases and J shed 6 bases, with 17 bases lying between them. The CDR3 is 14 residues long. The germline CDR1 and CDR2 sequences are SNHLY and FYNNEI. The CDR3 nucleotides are TGTGCCAGCAGGGGGGCCGGGACCGACCATGGCTACACCTTC. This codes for CASRGAGTDHGYTF.

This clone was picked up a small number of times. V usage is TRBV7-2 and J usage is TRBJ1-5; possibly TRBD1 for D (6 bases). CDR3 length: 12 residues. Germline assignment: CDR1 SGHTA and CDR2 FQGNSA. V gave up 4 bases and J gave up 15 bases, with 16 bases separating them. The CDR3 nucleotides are TGTGCCAGCAGCTCCGTGGGGACACACTGGCATTTT. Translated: CASSSVGTHWHF.

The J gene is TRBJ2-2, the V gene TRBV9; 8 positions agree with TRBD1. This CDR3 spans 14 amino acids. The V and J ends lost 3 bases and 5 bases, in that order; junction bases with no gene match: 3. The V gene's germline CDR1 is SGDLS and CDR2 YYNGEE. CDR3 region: CASSEYRGTGELFF. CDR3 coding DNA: TGTGCCAGCAGCGAATACAGGGGGACCGGGGAGCTGTTTTTT.

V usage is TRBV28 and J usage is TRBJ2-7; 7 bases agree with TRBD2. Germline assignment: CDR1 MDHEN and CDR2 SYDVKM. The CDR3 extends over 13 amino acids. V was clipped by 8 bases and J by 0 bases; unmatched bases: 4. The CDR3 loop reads CASGEGHSYEQYF. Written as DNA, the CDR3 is TGTGCCAGCGGGGAGGGGCACTCCTACGAGCAGTACTTC.

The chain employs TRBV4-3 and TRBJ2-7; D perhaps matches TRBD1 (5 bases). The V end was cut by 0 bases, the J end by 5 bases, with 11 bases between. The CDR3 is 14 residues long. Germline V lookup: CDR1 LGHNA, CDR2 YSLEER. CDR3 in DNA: TGCGCCAGCAGCCAAGACGAAAGGGGCCACGAGCAGTACTTC. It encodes CASSQDERGHEQYF.

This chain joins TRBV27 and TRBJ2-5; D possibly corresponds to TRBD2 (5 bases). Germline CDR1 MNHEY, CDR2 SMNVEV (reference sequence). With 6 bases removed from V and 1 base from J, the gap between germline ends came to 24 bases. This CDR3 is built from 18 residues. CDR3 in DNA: TGTGCCAGCAGCCCCTCCCGGGGTGAGTGGTTTGGCCAAGAGACCCAGTACTTC. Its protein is CASSPSRGEWFGQETQYF.

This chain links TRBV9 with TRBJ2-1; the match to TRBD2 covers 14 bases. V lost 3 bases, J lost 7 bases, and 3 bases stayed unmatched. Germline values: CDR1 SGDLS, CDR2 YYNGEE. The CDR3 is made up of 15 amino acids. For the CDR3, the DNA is TGTGCCAGCAGCGAGACTAGCGGGAGGGAAAATGAGCAGTTCTTC. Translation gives CASSETSGRENEQFF.

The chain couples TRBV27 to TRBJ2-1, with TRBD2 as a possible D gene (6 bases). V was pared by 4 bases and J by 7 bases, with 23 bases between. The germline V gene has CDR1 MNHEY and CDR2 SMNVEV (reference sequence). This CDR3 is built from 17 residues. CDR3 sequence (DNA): TGTGCCAGCAGTTCTCTATCGACTAGGTCAATGGTGAATGAGCAGTTCTTC. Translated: CASSSLSTRSMVNEQFF.

The DNA of the CDR3 is TGTGCCAGTAGCCACTCCCTATTTCTAGCGGGGGGCTCAGATACGCAGTATTTT. Encoded protein: CASSHSLFLAGGSDTQYF. The gene calls are TRBV19 and TRBJ2-3, with 11 bases lining up with TRBD2. V lost 6 bases, J lost 4 bases, and 15 bases stayed unmatched. This CDR3 has 18 residues. Germline V CDR1 and CDR2: LNHDA, SQIVND (reference sequence).

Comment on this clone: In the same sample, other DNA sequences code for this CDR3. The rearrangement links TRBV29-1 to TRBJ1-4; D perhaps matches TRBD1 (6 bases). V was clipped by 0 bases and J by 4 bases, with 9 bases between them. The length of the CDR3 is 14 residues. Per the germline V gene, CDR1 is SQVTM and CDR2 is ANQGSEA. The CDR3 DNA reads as TGCAGCGTTGAAGAGCGGGGGCGTAATGAAAAACTGTTTTTT. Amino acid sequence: CSVEERGRNEKLFF.

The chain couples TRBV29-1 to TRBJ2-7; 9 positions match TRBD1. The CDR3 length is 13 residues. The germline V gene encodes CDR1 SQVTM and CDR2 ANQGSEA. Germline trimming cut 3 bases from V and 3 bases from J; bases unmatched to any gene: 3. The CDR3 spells CSVETGQGYEQYF. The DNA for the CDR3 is TGCAGCGTTGAGACGGGACAGGGCTACGAGCAGTACTTC.

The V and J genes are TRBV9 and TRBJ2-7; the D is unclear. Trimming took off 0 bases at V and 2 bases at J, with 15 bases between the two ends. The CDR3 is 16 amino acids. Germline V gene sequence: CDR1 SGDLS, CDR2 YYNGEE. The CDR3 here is CASSVGAEPSAYEQYF. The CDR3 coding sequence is TGTGCCAGCAGCGTAGGGGCGGAACCTAGTGCCTACGAGCAGTACTTC. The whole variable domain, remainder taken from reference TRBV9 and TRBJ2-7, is DSGVTQTPKHLITATGQRVTLRCSPRSGDLSVYWYQQSLDQGLQFLIQYYNGEERAKGNILERFSAQQFPDLHSELNLSSLELGDSALYFCASSVGAEPSAYEQYFGPGTRLTVT.

CDR3 bases: TGTGCCTGGAGACCGCCGGACAGGGAAAACACTGAAGCTTTCTTT. As protein: CAWRPPDRENTEAFF. The chain uses TRBV30 and TRBJ1-1, with 8 positions matching TRBD1. The V gene end was trimmed by 3 bases and the J gene end by 2 bases; junction bases not matched to a gene: 8. CDR3 length equals 15 residues. Germline V lookup: CDR1 GTSNPN, CDR2 SVGIG (reference sequence).